The 8 T cell receptor beta chains listed next were all sequenced from one sample in a study of CD8+CD57+ T cells in acquired aplastic anemia. CDR3 and TCR beta VDJ profiling relied on a genomic DNA template. TCRdb redid the calling of the reads with MiXCR, one entry per CDR3 protein. This table holds hundreds of thousands of distinct CDR3 sequences, less than 35% found once. Selection for sequencing was limited to patients who had shown CD8+CD57+ cell expansion by flow cytometry. Sequenced: sorted CD4+, CD8+, or CD8+CD57+ T cells (not recorded which) from PBMCs. The receptor source for this set is a human donor with aplastic anemia.

The table lists this clonotype with a few counts. The genes are TRBV30 and TRBJ1-5; D is unclear. This CDR3 has 13 residues. Germline CDR1 GTSNPN, CDR2 SVGIG (reference sequence). Trimming removed 1 base from V and 7 bases from J, with 11 bases in between. The DNA of the CDR3 is TGTGCCTGGAGTGGCCCCTCCGGACAGCCCCAGCATTTT. Translated: CAWSGPSGQPQHF. The full variable domain, with the rest looked up from reference TRBV30 and TRBJ1-5, is SQTIHQWPATLVQPVGSPLSLECTVEGTSNPNLYWYRQAAGRGLQLLFYSVGIGQISSEVPQNLSASRPQDRQFILSSKKLLLSDSGFYLCAWSGPSGQPQHFGDGTRLSIL.

V gene TRBV25-1 combines with J gene TRBJ1-2, with 7 bases identical to TRBD1. Losses at the gene ends were 6 bases for V and 4 bases for J; bases not matched to a gene: 11. CDR1 MGHDK and CDR2 SYGVNS come from the germline V gene. CDR3 length equals 15 residues. CDR3 coding DNA: TGTGCCAGCAGCCTGACAGGGCAACGGGGCTATGGCTACACCTTC. Protein product: CASSLTGQRGYGYTF.

The sample holds one count of this clonotype. The gene calls are TRBV27 and TRBJ2-1, with D uncertain. The germline V and J ends were trimmed by 4 bases and 11 bases, with 9 bases remaining between them. CDR1 is MNHEY and CDR2 is SMNVEV in the germline V gene (reference sequence). The CDR3 has 11 residues. As DNA, the CDR3 is TGTGCCAGCAGTTCAAGAACCCAGCAGTTCTTC. Translating gives CASSSRTQQFF.

There are a few counts of this clonotype. The chain couples TRBV7-3 to TRBJ1-1; D call uncertain. This CDR3 has 11 residues. Trimming left V 5 bases short and J 11 bases short, with 12 bases between. Germline assignment: CDR1 SGHTA and CDR2 FQGTGA. The CDR3 bases are TGTGCCAGCAGCCAAACACCTCGGGCTTTCTTT. Amino acids: CASSQTPRAFF.

This clonotype was counted ten times or more. The chain links TRBV29-1 to TRBJ1-2; D is unresolved. CDR1 and CDR2 (germline): SQVTM, ANQGSEA. This CDR3 has 12 residues. Trimming pared 6 bases from V and 3 bases from J, leaving 11 bases between. The CDR3, as DNA: TGCAGCGTCCCAGGCGGGGACTATGGCTACACCTTC. This translates into CSVPGGDYGYTF.

This clonotype was counted between two and nine times. At one boundary the junction diverges from the germline segment, which might be a read error. This chain connects TRBV20-1 to TRBJ2-7; possibly TRBD1 for D (5 bases). This CDR3 region has 16 residues. Germline V CDR1 and CDR2: DFQATT, SNEGSKA (reference sequence). The CDR3 DNA reads as TGCAGTGCTAGAGTTAATCGGCAGGGTCACTCCAACGAGCAGTACTTC. It specifies CSARVNRQGHSNEQYF.

The gene calls are TRBV25-1 and TRBJ2-7, with a possible D match to TRBD1 (6 bases). This CDR3 is 14 amino acids long. Germline loops: CDR1 MGHDK, CDR2 SYGVNS. Trimming removed 4 bases from V and 3 bases from J, with 13 bases in between. CDR3 residues: CASSGTAKLYEQYF. The CDR3 nucleotides read TGTGCCAGCAGTGGGACAGCTAAACTCTACGAGCAGTACTTC.

This clonotype was observed many times. The gene calls are TRBV5-1 and TRBJ2-7; no reliable D call. The CDR3 is 15 residues long. Germline V lookup: CDR1 SGHRS, CDR2 YFSETQ. Trimming shortened V by 0 bases and J by 0 bases, and 10 bases separated the two germline ends. CDR3 sequence reads: CASSLGGRVSYEQYF. The CDR3 DNA follows: TGCGCCAGCAGCTTGGGCGGACGGGTCTCCTACGAGCAGTACTTC.